Below are 19 T cell receptor beta chains sequenced from a single sample in a study of lymphopenia after photon versus proton radiotherapy. TCRdb's copy holds only in-frame clones and misses some; the assay was immunoSEQ multiplex PCR. The profile shows approximately 13,000 clones, 82% of them singletons. The sequencing here drew on peripheral blood, taken from a patient treated with photon-based radiotherapy. The receptors originated from a man aged 45 to 65 with gastric cancer.

V is TRBV10-1 and J is TRBJ2-2; 7 bases are shared with TRBD1. Trimming took 2 bases from V and 0 from J; bases not matched to a gene: 0. The CDR3 runs 15 residues. Germline V CDR1 and CDR2: WNHNN, SYGVQD (reference sequence). The CDR3 DNA is TGCGCCAGCAGTGAGGGACAGGCGAACACCGGGGAGCTGTTTTTT. Its translation is CASSEGQANTGELFF.

V is TRBV7-6 and J is TRBJ2-1, with 11 positions matching TRBD1. Germline V gene lookup returns CDR1 SGHVS and CDR2 FNYEAQ. The CDR3 covers 13 residues. V shed 5 bases, J shed 9 bases, and the junction held 3 bases outside the gene matches. CDR3 coding DNA: TGTGCCAGCAGCCAGGACAGGGGGCTTGAGCAGTTCTTC. Protein sequence: CASSQDRGLEQFF.

The rearrangement joins TRBV9 to TRBJ2-2, with unresolved D. The V gene's germline CDR1 is SGDLS and CDR2 YYNGEE. There are 15 residues in the CDR3. Trimming left V 0 bases short and J 5 bases short, with 11 bases between. The CDR3 bases are TGTGCCAGCAGCGTAGAGGGAAAAGTAACCGGGGAGCTGTTTTTT. It translates to CASSVEGKVTGELFF.

V gene TRBV27 combines with J gene TRBJ2-1; no definite D call. The CDR3 loop spans 14 amino acids. The V and J ends lost 7 bases and 4 bases respectively, with 14 bases between them. In germline, CDR1 is MNHEY, CDR2 SMNVEV (reference sequence). In DNA form, the CDR3 reads TGTGCCAGCACCTCCACGGCCTTTTACAATGAGCAGTTCTTC. Translating gives CASTSTAFYNEQFF.

V usage is TRBV7-2 and J usage is TRBJ2-7, with D unresolved. CDR3 length equals 14 residues. The V gene lost 1 base and the J gene lost 4 bases, with 11 bases spanning the gap. CDR1 and CDR2 (germline): SGHTA, FQGNSA. The CDR3 DNA reads TGTGCCAGCAGCTTAGAACCGGGTACTTACGAGCAGTACTTC. Translated: CASSLEPGTYEQYF.

The chain is built from TRBV19 and TRBJ1-5; 7 bases are a match to TRBD1. The germline gives CDR1 LNHDA, CDR2 SQIVND (reference sequence). This CDR3 is 16 amino acids long. V shed 3 bases, J shed 6 bases, and the junction held 11 bases outside the gene matches. The CDR3 loop is CASSIKGAGGGQPQHF. Here the CDR3 DNA reads TGTGCCAGTAGTATCAAGGGGGCAGGGGGAGGTCAGCCCCAGCATTTT.

This clone showed up just once. The chain is built from TRBV30 and TRBJ2-3; D perhaps matches TRBD2 (5 bases). V lost 0 bases to trimming and J lost 6 bases, with 13 bases between them. Germline V CDR1 and CDR2: GTSNPN, SVGIG (reference sequence). The CDR3 covers 14 residues. This CDR3 is CAWSVDNRGDTQYF. The CDR3 nucleotides read TGTGCCTGGAGTGTAGATAACCGCGGGGATACGCAGTATTTT.

This rearrangement joins TRBV7-9 to TRBJ1-2; no reliable D call. The CDR3 consists of 16 residues. In germline, CDR1 is SEHNR, CDR2 FQNEAQ (reference sequence). V lost 6 bases and J 3 bases, leaving 20 bases between the germline ends. CDR3 sequence (DNA): TGTGCCAGCAGGCAAATCACGGGCCGCGACCACTATGGCTACACCTTC. It encodes CASRQITGRDHYGYTF.

This clone was counted only a few times. The chain couples TRBV6-6 to TRBJ1-1; D is possibly TRBD1 (6 bases). This CDR3 is 13 amino acids long. Trimming left V 11 bases short and J 0 bases short, with 13 bases between. The germline V gene has CDR1 MNHNY and CDR2 SVGAGI (reference sequence). The CDR3 DNA reads as TGTGCCTCTGGGACAAGACTGAACACTGAAGCTTTCTTT. Protein sequence: CASGTRLNTEAFF.

This clone has a single count. The gene calls are TRBV6-1 and TRBJ1-5; 9 nucleotides agree with TRBD1. The CDR3 totals 13 residues. Germline-derived CDR1 and CDR2 are MNHNS and SASEGT. V was pared by 10 bases and J by 4 bases, with 5 bases of the junction left unmatched. DNA for the CDR3: TGTGCCACCAGACAGGGGGGGAATCAGCCCCAGCATTTT. Translating it yields CATRQGGNQPQHF.

The rearrangement uses TRBV4-3 and TRBJ2-5; 12 bases are a match to TRBD1. This CDR3 is 15 amino acids long. Trimming cost V 3 bases and J 5 bases; bases outside gene matches: 4. Germline V gives CDR1 LGHNA, CDR2 YSLEER. CDR3 nucleotide sequence: TGCGCCAGCAGCCAGGGGACAGGGGGCTTGGAGACCCAGTACTTC. This codes for CASSQGTGGLETQYF.

The rearrangement links TRBV7-9 to TRBJ1-5; D remains unclear. This CDR3 is built from 15 residues. In germline, CDR1 is SEHNR, CDR2 FQNEAQ (reference sequence). V was cut by 1 base and J by 1 base, with 8 bases left in between. The CDR3 loop reads CASSLEGGSNQPQHF. Here the CDR3 DNA reads TGTGCCAGCAGCTTAGAGGGTGGGAGCAATCAGCCCCAGCATTTT.

The chain uses TRBV7-2 and TRBJ2-2; D uncertain. Germline CDR1 and CDR2: SGHTA and FQGNSA. The CDR3 sequence is 17 residues long. Trimming pared 1 base from V and 0 bases from J, leaving 12 bases between. CDR3 loop: CASSLDRPLTNTGELFF. Here the CDR3 DNA reads TGTGCCAGCAGCTTAGATCGGCCACTAACGAACACCGGGGAGCTGTTTTTT. Full variable domain (remainder filled in from reference TRBV7-2 and TRBJ2-2): GAGVSQSPSNKVTEKGKDVELRCDPISGHTALYWYRQSLGQGLEFLIYFQGNSAPDKSGLPSDRFSAERTGGSVSTLTIQRTQQEDSAVYLCASSLDRPLTNTGELFFGEGSRLTVL.

V and J are TRBV4-1 and TRBJ2-7; 11 positions match TRBD2. The CDR3 totals 17 residues. The trim removed 4 bases at V and 5 bases at J, leaving 13 bases unmatched. From germline, CDR1 is MGHRA and CDR2 YSYEKL. The CDR3 is CASSRLLASGGLDEQYF. The CDR3 nucleotides are TGCGCCAGCAGCCGACTCCTCGCTAGCGGGGGGTTAGACGAGCAGTACTTC.

The chain joins TRBV5-1 to TRBJ2-3, with 12 bases identical to TRBD2. CDR1 is SGHRS, CDR2 YFSETQ, per germline. The CDR3 contains 17 residues. Trimming took 0 bases from V and 4 from J; bases not matched to a gene: 6. This CDR3 is CASSLASSGGASDTQYF. Written as DNA, the CDR3 is TGCGCCAGCAGCTTGGCGTCTAGCGGGGGGGCCTCAGATACGCAGTATTTT.

The chain joins TRBV5-1 to TRBJ2-1; 10 bases map to TRBD2. Germline CDR1 is SGHRS and CDR2 is YFSETQ. The CDR3 loop spans 16 amino acids. V lost 5 bases and J lost 2; bases outside the gene matches: 7. CDR3 bases: TGCGCCAGCAGTTTTTCTAGCGGGGGACCCTACAATGAGCAGTTCTTC. Translation gives CASSFSSGGPYNEQFF.

The chain links TRBV11-2 to TRBJ2-7; 9 bases agree with TRBD1. Trimming took 3 bases from V and 6 from J; bases not matched to a gene: 6. The germline gives CDR1 SGHAT, CDR2 FQNNGV. The CDR3 extends over 14 amino acids. The CDR3 here is CASSFGTGNREQYF. The CDR3 DNA follows: TGTGCCAGCAGCTTCGGGACAGGGAATCGCGAGCAGTACTTC.

This rearrangement joins TRBV15 to TRBJ1-5; a weak D match, TRBD1 (6 bases). From germline, CDR1 is LNHNV and CDR2 YYDKDF (reference sequence). The CDR3 spans 14 residues. The V end lost 5 bases, the J end lost 4 bases, and 12 bases lay between the germline ends. This CDR3 is CATSGGTRNQPQHF. The CDR3 region has the DNA TGTGCCACCAGCGGCGGGACAAGGAATCAGCCCCAGCATTTT.

V gene TRBV30 combines with J gene TRBJ1-1, with 9 bases identical to TRBD1. Unmatched junction bases numbered 7, after V lost 0 bases and J lost 2 bases. Germline CDR1 reads GTSNPN; CDR2 reads SVGIG (reference sequence). The CDR3 extends over 16 amino acids. CDR3 residues: CAWSVRTGGPNTEAFF. The CDR3 DNA reads as TGTGCCTGGAGTGTACGAACAGGGGGCCCTAACACTGAAGCTTTCTTT. Combining the CDR3 with reference TRBV30 and TRBJ1-1 gives the whole variable domain SQTIHQWPATLVQPVGSPLSLECTVEGTSNPNLYWYRQAAGRGLQLLFYSVGIGQISSEVPQNLSASRPQDRQFILSSKKLLLSDSGFYLCAWSVRTGGPNTEAFFGQGTRLTVV.